The clone carrying this T cell receptor (beta chain) was seen a few times. Germline V lookup: CDR1 MNHEY, CDR2 SVGAGI. This CDR3 comprises 12 residues. The V end was cut by 2 bases, the J end by 5 bases, with 3 bases between. Sequencing was performed with immunoSEQ multiplex PCR; in TCRdb, only in-frame clones are kept and a portion is missing. The sample carries tens of thousands of clones, approximately 80% recorded once. This record comes from a study of OX40 agonist ivuxolimab in advanced cancers. Overall study context: Patients got intravenous ivuxolimab at 0.01 to 10 mg/kg every 2 weeks. The group had a mean age of around 60 years, ranged from about 23 to 85, and was just under 85% male.

Peripheral blood came from all dose cohorts at three timepoints. The J gene is TRBJ2-2, the V gene TRBV6-5; D remains ambiguous. The clonotype was recovered from an adult with an advanced solid tumor such as melanoma, head and neck, liver or kidney cancer. Here the sequenced sample was CD4+ or CD8+ T cells sorted from blood, taken in a trial of the OX40 agonist ivuxolimab. The CDR3 DNA reads TGTGCCAGCAGTTACGGAACCGGGGAGCTGTTTTTT. It codes for CASSYGTGELFF.